These 11 T cell receptor beta chains were sequenced from one sample in a study of shared clonotypes between healthy human individuals. The table came from immunoSEQ multiplex PCR; TCRdb's copy has only in-frame clones and leaves some out. The sample lists about half a million clones; roughly 78% were seen once. Sequenced input: PBMCs. These receptors all come from a woman between 35 and 50 years old in good health. Some clones in this sample may be carry-over from other donors' samples.

The rearrangement uses TRBV30 and TRBJ2-1; 8 bases agree with TRBD2. The CDR3 extends over 15 amino acids. CDR1 is GTSNPN and CDR2 is SVGIG in the germline V gene (reference sequence). Trimming at V came to 3 bases and at J to 7 bases, leaving 11 bases not matched to a gene. The CDR3 DNA reads TGTGCCTGGAGGCTGGGACTAGTCGGAGGGAATGAGCAGTTCTTC. This codes for CAWRLGLVGGNEQFF.

The chain uses TRBV6-7 and TRBJ2-5; 14 bases match TRBD2. TRBV6-7 is identified as an open reading frame with a role that is uncertain. Trimming removed 2 bases from V and 3 bases from J; junction bases left unmatched: 2. The CDR3 has 16 amino acids. The CDR3 DNA reads TGTGCCAGCAGTTACCCGACTAGCGGGAGGGAAGAGACCCAGTACTTC. As protein: CASSYPTSGREETQYF.

The rearrangement links TRBV5-1 to TRBJ2-3, with 13 bases fitting TRBD2. CDR1 is SGHRS, CDR2 YFSETQ, per germline. V gave up 7 bases and J gave up 1 base; unmatched junction bases: 15. This CDR3 spans 19 amino acids. The CDR3 DNA reads as TGCGCCAGCTCCCGGGAGGGACTAGCGGGGATAGACGGCACAGATACGCAGTATTTT. It translates to CASSREGLAGIDGTDTQYF.

V is TRBV9 and J is TRBJ2-1; unclear D gene. Germline loops: CDR1 SGDLS, CDR2 YYNGEE. Trimming pared 0 bases from V and 9 bases from J, leaving 16 bases between. The CDR3 spans 15 residues. In nucleotides, the CDR3 is TGTGCCAGCAGCGTAGCTCCCACCCATAGTGTTGAGCAGTTCTTC. It encodes CASSVAPTHSVEQFF.

This chain joins TRBV5-6 and TRBJ1-1; TRBD1 matches at 7 bases. V gave up 4 bases and J gave up 4 bases; unmatched junction bases: 10. Germline CDR1 is SGHDT and CDR2 is YYEEEE. This CDR3 contains 15 residues. The CDR3 DNA follows: TGTGCCAGCAGCCCGACAGGGTGGCGGGCCACTGAAGCTTTCTTT. As protein: CASSPTGWRATEAFF.

The chain uses TRBV5-6 and TRBJ1-4, with D tentatively TRBD1 (5 bases). The CDR3 has 12 residues. In germline, CDR1 is SGHDT, CDR2 YYEEEE. Trimming removed 9 bases from V and 11 bases from J, with 17 bases in between. DNA of the CDR3: TGTGCCACCAATAAGGGACTTGGGAAACTGTTTTTT. Translating it yields CATNKGLGKLFF. The whole variable domain, filled in from reference TRBV5-6 and TRBJ1-4, reads DAGVTQSPTHLIKTRGQQVTLRCSPKSGHDTVSWYQQALGQGPQFIFQYYEEEERQRGNFPDRFSGHQFPNYSSELNVNALLLGDSALYLCATNKGLGKLFFGSGTQLSVL.

The genes are TRBV5-6 and TRBJ2-2, with TRBD1 identical over 7 bases. CDR1 and CDR2 from the germline V gene are SGHDT and YYEEEE. Trimming at V came to 0 bases and at J to 5 bases, leaving 1 base not matched to a gene. The CDR3 spans 14 residues. CDR3 protein: CASSLGGQTGELFF. For the CDR3, the DNA is TGTGCCAGCAGCTTGGGGGGACAGACCGGGGAGCTGTTTTTT.

There are a few counts of this clone. The chain joins TRBV7-9 to TRBJ1-2; no clear D gene. Germline assignment: CDR1 SEHNR and CDR2 FQNEAQ (reference sequence). This CDR3 contains 14 residues. V was trimmed by 2 bases and J by 8 bases, leaving 15 bases between them. The CDR3 sequence: CASSLTGRAGGYTF. DNA of the CDR3: TGTGCCAGCAGCTTAACGGGCCGAGCCGGGGGCTACACCTTC. Combining the CDR3 with reference TRBV7-9 and TRBJ1-2 gives the whole variable domain DTGVSQNPRHKITKRGQNVTFRCDPISEHNRLYWYRQTLGQGPEFLTYFQNEAQLEKSRLLSDRFSAERPKGSFSTLEIQRTEQGDSAMYLCASSLTGRAGGYTFGSGTRLTVV.

The chain carries TRBV7-6 and TRBJ2-1; the match to TRBD2 covers 8 bases. Trimming at V came to 1 base and at J to 2 bases, leaving 1 base not matched to a gene. The CDR3 covers 15 residues. Germline V gene data show CDR1 as SGHVS and CDR2 as FNYEAQ. In nucleotides, the CDR3 is TGTGCCAGCAGCTTAGTAGCGGGGCCCTACAATGAGCAGTTCTTC. This sequence encodes CASSLVAGPYNEQFF.

The rearrangement uses TRBV5-1 and TRBJ2-3; TRBD2 is a possible D gene (6 bases). Germline values: CDR1 SGHRS, CDR2 YFSETQ. This CDR3 is 15 amino acids long. Between the trimmed V and J ends, which lost 0 bases and 0 bases, there was a span of 8 bases. The CDR3 protein is CASSLGSGSTDTQYF. The CDR3 region has the DNA TGCGCCAGCAGCTTGGGTAGCGGAAGCACAGATACGCAGTATTTT. Drawing the rest from reference TRBV5-1 and TRBJ2-3, the complete variable domain is KAGVTQTPRYLIKTRGQQVTLSCSPISGHRSVSWYQQTPGQGLQFLFEYFSETQRNKGNFPGRFSGRQFSNSRSEMNVSTLELGDSALYLCASSLGSGSTDTQYFGPGTRLTVL.

This chain connects TRBV7-9 to TRBJ2-5; either TRBD1 or TRBD2 may fit D (5 bases each). Per germline, CDR1 SEHNR and CDR2 FQNEAQ (reference sequence). This CDR3 is built from 15 residues. V lost 5 bases and J lost 5, with 18 bases in between. The CDR3 protein is CASSGRGLPGETQYF. For the CDR3, the DNA is TGTGCCAGCAGCGGTAGGGGCTTGCCGGGGGAGACCCAGTACTTC.